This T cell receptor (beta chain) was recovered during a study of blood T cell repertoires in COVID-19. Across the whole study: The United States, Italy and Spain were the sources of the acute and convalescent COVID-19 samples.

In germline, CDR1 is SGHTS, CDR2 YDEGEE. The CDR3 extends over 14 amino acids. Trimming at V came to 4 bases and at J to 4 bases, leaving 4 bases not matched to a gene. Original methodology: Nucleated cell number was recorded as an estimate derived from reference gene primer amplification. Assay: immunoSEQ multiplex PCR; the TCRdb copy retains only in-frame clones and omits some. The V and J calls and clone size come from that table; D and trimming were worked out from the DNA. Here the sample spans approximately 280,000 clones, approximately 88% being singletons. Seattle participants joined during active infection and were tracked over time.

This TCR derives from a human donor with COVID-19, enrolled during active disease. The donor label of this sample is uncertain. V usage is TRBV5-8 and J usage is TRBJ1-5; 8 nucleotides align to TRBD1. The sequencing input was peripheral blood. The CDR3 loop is CASSRRQGNQPQHF. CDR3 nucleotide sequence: TGTGCCAGCAGCCGACGACAGGGGAATCAGCCCCAGCATTTT.